This T cell receptor beta chain was identified during a study of cytomegalovirus exposure and HLA in healthy donors. Germline V gives CDR1 MNHNS, CDR2 SASEGT. This CDR3 contains 18 residues. The germline V and J ends were trimmed by 2 bases and 0 bases, with 19 bases remaining between them. Although they were nominally healthy when sampled, donors likely had unrecorded immune exposures. The PCR was carried out with 60 Vbeta primers and 13 Jbeta primers. Using immunoSEQ multiplex PCR, the repertoire was profiled, and TCRdb retains in-frame clones only, with some absent. The sample holds about 170,000 clones, approximately 86% seen once. In regard to this clone: Its antigen remains unidentified.

Study results and caveats: In a later analysis, compared with equally common non-associated chains, HLA-associated beta chains were more expanded. Accurate HLA-A and HLA-B prediction from TCR beta sequences was reported for most subjects.

This clonotype was obtained from a male donor in good health and CMV-seronegative. The sequenced sample consisted of PBMCs. This rearrangement joins TRBV6-1 to TRBJ1-2, with a weak D call TRBD1 (6 bases). For the CDR3, the DNA is TGTGCCAGCAGTGAAATGTGGGGCTGGGCAGGGGCTAACTATGGCTACACCTTC. Its protein is CASSEMWGWAGANYGYTF.